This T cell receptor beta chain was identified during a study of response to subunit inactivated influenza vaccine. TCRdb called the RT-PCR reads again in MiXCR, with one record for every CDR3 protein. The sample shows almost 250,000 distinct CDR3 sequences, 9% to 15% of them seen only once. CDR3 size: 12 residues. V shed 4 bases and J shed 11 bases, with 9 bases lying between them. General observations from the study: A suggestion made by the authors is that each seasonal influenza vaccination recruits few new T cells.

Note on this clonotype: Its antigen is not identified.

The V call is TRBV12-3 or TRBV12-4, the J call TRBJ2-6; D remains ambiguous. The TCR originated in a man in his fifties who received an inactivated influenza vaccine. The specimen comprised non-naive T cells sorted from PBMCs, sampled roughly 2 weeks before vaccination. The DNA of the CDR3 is TGTGCCAGCAGTTCCGGGTCTTACGTCCTGACTTTC. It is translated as CASSSGSYVLTF.